What follows are 12 T cell receptor beta chains derived from one specimen sequenced in a study of CD8 T cells in Susac syndrome. Random hexamers primed reverse transcription of about 0.45 to 1 ug RNA. TCRdb called the immunoSEQ multiplex PCR reads again in MiXCR, with one record for every CDR3 protein. The data hold fewer than 350,000 distinct CDR3 sequences, with 85% observed a single time. Sequences were obtained from CD8+ T cells from PBMCs. Receptors originate from a human donor with multiple sclerosis.

J is TRBJ1-2 and V is TRBV7-9; D ambiguous. CDR1 SEHNR and CDR2 FQNEAQ come from the germline V gene (reference sequence). The CDR3 is made up of 17 amino acids. V was trimmed by 1 base and J by 1 base, leaving 16 bases between them. The CDR3, as DNA: TGTGCCAGCAGCTTAGATCCGGCCGCCGGGGATAACTATGGCTACACCTTC. This encodes CASSLDPAAGDNYGYTF. The full variable domain, with the rest looked up from reference TRBV7-9 and TRBJ1-2, is DTGVSQNPRHKITKRGQNVTFRCDPISEHNRLYWYRQTLGQGPEFLTYFQNEAQLEKSRLLSDRFSAERPKGSFSTLEIQRTEQGDSAMYLCASSLDPAAGDNYGYTFGSGTRLTVV.

CDR3 region: CASSYESSYNEQFF. In DNA, the CDR3 is TGTGCCAGCAGTTACGAGAGCTCCTACAATGAGCAGTTCTTC. V gene TRBV6-5 combines with J gene TRBJ2-1; unclear D gene. V was trimmed by 2 bases and J by 0 bases, leaving 5 bases between them. CDR1 MNHEY and CDR2 SVGAGI come from the germline V gene. CDR3 length: 14 residues.

This clonotype was recorded once. The chain has TRBV7-9 and TRBJ1-1; no reliable D call. Trimming shortened V by 6 bases and J by 11 bases, and 13 bases separated the two germline ends. The CDR3 loop spans 11 amino acids. Per germline, CDR1 SEHNR and CDR2 FQNEAQ (reference sequence). The CDR3 spells CASSSGRWAFF. The CDR3 DNA reads as TGTGCCAGCAGTTCCGGGCGCTGGGCTTTCTTT.

V gene TRBV27 combines with J gene TRBJ2-3; TRBD2 matches at 7 bases. Germline-derived CDR1 and CDR2 are MNHEY and SMNVEV (reference sequence). V lost 8 bases, J lost 5 bases, and 10 bases stayed unmatched. This CDR3 is built from 14 residues. CDR3 in DNA: TGTGCCAGCGCGAACCTAGCGGAGTTAGATACGCAGTATTTT. Amino acid sequence: CASANLAELDTQYF.

The chain has TRBV4-2 and TRBJ2-5; the D gene is possibly TRBD2 (5 bases). V was trimmed by 2 bases and J by 5 bases, leaving 15 bases between them. CDR1 is LGHNA, CDR2 YNFKEQ, per germline. The CDR3 length is 15 residues. CDR3 nucleotides: TGTGCCAGCAGCCAAACCCCCGAAGCGGCTGAGACCCAGTACTTC. Translation: CASSQTPEAAETQYF.

The V gene is TRBV4-2, the J gene TRBJ2-1; 9 bases fit TRBD1. This CDR3 contains 17 residues. The V gene's germline CDR1 is LGHNA and CDR2 YNFKEQ. The V segment lost 4 bases and the J segment 3 bases; nucleotides outside the gene matches: 10. The CDR3 reads CASSPSPGTGYYNEQFF. CDR3 DNA sequence: TGTGCCAGCAGCCCCTCCCCTGGGACAGGGTACTACAATGAGCAGTTCTTC.

V and J are TRBV20-1 and TRBJ2-7; TRBD2 is a possible D gene (6 bases). Germline V gene lookup returns CDR1 DFQATT and CDR2 SNEGSKA (reference sequence). With 3 bases removed from V and 3 bases from J, the gap between germline ends came to 27 bases. The CDR3 is made up of 18 amino acids. CDR3 in amino acids: CSASITGGISGPVYEQYF. CDR3 coding DNA: TGCAGTGCTAGCATAACCGGCGGGATTAGCGGACCCGTCTACGAGCAGTACTTC.

The V gene is TRBV4-3, the J gene TRBJ2-3; the match to TRBD1 covers 10 bases. The CDR3 length is 18 residues. Germline V gene sequence: CDR1 LGHNA, CDR2 YSLEER. The V gene end was trimmed by 0 bases and the J gene end by 4 bases; junction bases not matched to a gene: 10. The CDR3 DNA reads TGCGCCAGCAGCCAAGATCTAACGGGGACAGGGGTACCAGATACGCAGTATTTT. It specifies CASSQDLTGTGVPDTQYF.

The V gene is TRBV28, the J gene TRBJ2-3, with D uncertain. V was clipped by 9 bases and J by 0 bases, with 10 bases between them. This CDR3 comprises 13 residues. Germline values: CDR1 MDHEN, CDR2 SYDVKM. This chain's CDR3 is CASSIASTDTQYF. The CDR3 coding sequence is TGTGCCAGTAGTATCGCTAGCACAGATACGCAGTATTTT.

This chain links TRBV20-1 with TRBJ2-2; TRBD1 agrees at 8 bases. V was clipped by 0 bases and J by 5 bases; unmatched bases: 14. This CDR3 contains 18 residues. Germline values: CDR1 DFQATT, CDR2 SNEGSKA (reference sequence). CDR3 nucleotide sequence: TGCAGTGCTAGAGATTCCAGGACAGGGACTCGAAGGACCGGGGAGCTGTTTTTT. It yields the protein CSARDSRTGTRRTGELFF.

This clonotype was seen a handful of times. The chain recombines TRBV12-3 or TRBV12-4 with TRBJ2-7; D is unresolved. This CDR3 has 12 amino acids. V was trimmed by 3 bases and J by 2 bases, leaving 5 bases between them. Written as DNA, the CDR3 is TGTGCCAGCAGTTTTGGGGCCTACGAGCAGTACTTC. As protein: CASSFGAYEQYF.

The chain links TRBV30 to TRBJ1-2, with 7 bases identical to TRBD1. With 5 bases clipped from V and 0 bases from J, the junction kept 9 bases outside the gene matches. CDR1 is GTSNPN and CDR2 is SVGIG in the germline V gene (reference sequence). This CDR3 contains 15 residues. The DNA for the CDR3 is TGTGCCTGGGACCCGCTGACAGGGACTAACTATGGCTACACCTTC. This codes for CAWDPLTGTNYGYTF.